The rows below give T cell receptor beta chains drawn from one sample of a study of T-cell memory formation after mild COVID-19. TCRdb analysed the 5' RACE reads with MiXCR anew, one entry per CDR3 protein. The profile shows about 350,000 distinct CDR3 sequences, roughly 15% of them singletons. The sequenced sample consisted of PBMCs or a T cell subset sorted from them (not recorded which). All receptors come from a man aged 18 to 30 who had mild COVID-19 (a few samples of this study predate the infection). Cell type and time point are not known. CDR3s include the opening cysteine and the closing phenylalanine or tryptophan. Each record gives: CDR3 protein, CDR3 DNA, J gene, V gene, D gene, clone size. D genes are given only for firm matches. A clone size is listed for some rows: how often the clone was seen (once, few, many), or a class if it is expanded.

CDR3: CASSYSATGVDTQYF
DNA: TGTGCCAGCAGTTACTCGGCGACAGGGGTAGATACGCAGTATTTT
J: TRBJ2-3
V: TRBV6-5
D: TRBD1
size: few

CDR3: CASSQGIEMGYGYTF
DNA: TGCGCCAGCAGCCAAGGGATAGAGATGGGCTATGGCTACACCTTC
J: TRBJ1-2
V: TRBV4-3
D: .
size: few

CDR3: CASSLASGVETQYF
DNA: TGCGCCAGCAGCTTGGCTAGCGGGGTTGAGACCCAGTACTTC
J: TRBJ2-5
V: TRBV5-1
D: TRBD2
size: many

CDR3: CASSEVQQGNQYF
DNA: TGTGCCAGCAGTGAAGTACAACAGGGGAACCAGTACTTC
J: TRBJ2-5
V: TRBV6-1
D: TRBD1
size: few

CDR3: CASSRGTGVETQYF
DNA: TGTGCCAGCAGTAGAGGAACAGGGGTGGAGACCCAGTACTTC
J: TRBJ2-5
V: TRBV6-6
D: TRBD1
size: .

CDR3: CASSSRIYGYTF
DNA: TGTGCCAGCAGCTCCAGGATCTATGGCTACACCTTC
J: TRBJ1-2
V: TRBV7-8
D: .
size: .

CDR3: CSVEGAGGSVGYTF
DNA: TGCAGCGTTGAAGGGGCAGGGGGCTCCGTCGGCTACACCTTC
J: TRBJ1-2
V: TRBV29-1
D: TRBD1
size: .

CDR3: CASSYSTRTGGLDTQYF
DNA: TGTGCCAGCAGTTACTCGACCCGGACTGGAGGTCTAGATACGCAGTATTTT
J: TRBJ2-3
V: TRBV6-5
D: .
size: many

CDR3: CSVEGDLTDTQYF
DNA: TGCAGCGTTGAAGGTGACCTTACAGATACGCAGTATTTT
J: TRBJ2-3
V: TRBV29-1
D: .
size: few

CDR3: CASSLSTLSSYNEQFF
DNA: TGCGCCAGCAGCTTGTCGACCTTGAGCTCCTACAATGAGCAGTTCTTC
J: TRBJ2-1
V: TRBV5-1
D: .
size: few

CDR3: CASSLIFGGLNTEAFF
DNA: TGTGCCAGCAGCTTAATTTTCGGGGGACTGAACACTGAAGCTTTCTTT
J: TRBJ1-1
V: TRBV7-9
D: .
size: .

CDR3: CASSQTRTDTQYF
DNA: TGCGCCAGCAGCCAGACCCGCACAGATACGCAGTATTTT
J: TRBJ2-3
V: TRBV4-3
D: .
size: few

CDR3: CASSQAGVHEQYF
DNA: TGTGCCAGCAGCCAAGCGGGGGTCCACGAGCAGTACTTC
J: TRBJ2-7
V: TRBV6-5
D: TRBD2
size: .

CDR3: CATSAVTGQVTGELFF
DNA: TGTGCCACCAGTGCCGTGACAGGACAGGTTACCGGGGAGCTGTTTTTT
J: TRBJ2-2
V: TRBV24-1
D: TRBD1
size: few

CDR3: CASNSNTEAFF
DNA: TGTGCCAGCAACAGTAACACTGAAGCTTTCTTT
J: TRBJ1-1
V: TRBV2
D: .
size: few

CDR3: CSVETSGTDTQYF
DNA: TGCAGCGTTGAGACCAGCGGCACAGATACGCAGTATTTT
J: TRBJ2-3
V: TRBV29-1
D: .
size: few

CDR3: CASKLAGAETQYF
DNA: TGTGCCAGCAAACTAGCGGGGGCAGAGACCCAGTACTTC
J: TRBJ2-5
V: TRBV7-2
D: TRBD2
size: many

CDR3: CASSWGQGAGELFF
DNA: TGTGCCAGCAGTTGGGGACAGGGGGCCGGGGAGCTGTTTTTT
J: TRBJ2-2
V: TRBV6-5
D: TRBD1
size: few

CDR3: CASSLTGARGGELFF
DNA: TGCGCCAGCAGCCTAACAGGGGCTCGAGGCGGGGAGCTGTTTTTT
J: TRBJ2-2
V: TRBV4-3
D: TRBD1
size: .

CDR3: CASGPGTANLGTQYF
DNA: TGTGCTAGTGGTCCCGGGACTGCCAACCTCGGTACGCAGTATTTT
J: TRBJ2-3
V: TRBV12-5
D: .
size: many

CDR3: CASSSDRPLGGTDTQYF
DNA: TGCGCCAGCAGCTCAGACAGGCCCCTGGGGGGCACAGATACGCAGTATTTT
J: TRBJ2-3
V: TRBV5-1
D: .
size: few

CDR3: CASASTWVSEKLFF
DNA: TGTGCCAGCGCATCTACATGGGTCTCTGAAAAACTGTTTTTT
J: TRBJ1-4
V: TRBV5-8
D: .
size: .

CDR3: CASRGPRLNEQFF
DNA: TGTGCCAGCAGGGGGCCACGGCTCAATGAGCAGTTCTTC
J: TRBJ2-1
V: TRBV12-3/TRBV12-4
D: .
size: .

CDR3: CSVEFPTTYF
DNA: TGCAGCGTTGAGTTCCCGACCACTTATTTT
J: TRBJ2-3
V: TRBV29-1
D: .
size: many

CDR3: CASSPEQLAGEDTQYF
DNA: TGCGCCAGCAGCCCCGAACAACTAGCGGGGGAAGATACGCAGTATTTT
J: TRBJ2-3
V: TRBV5-1
D: TRBD2
size: many

CDR3: CASSYRADTEAFF
DNA: TGTGCCAGCAGTTATCGGGCGGACACTGAAGCTTTCTTT
J: TRBJ1-1
V: TRBV6-5
D: .
size: few

CDR3: CASGLGQGLYGHEQFF
DNA: TGTGCTAGTGGTTTGGGACAGGGTTTATATGGCCATGAGCAGTTCTTC
J: TRBJ2-1
V: TRBV12-5
D: TRBD1
size: .

CDR3: CASTTGTGFYSNQPQHF
DNA: TGTGCCAGCACCACCGGGACAGGCTTTTATAGCAATCAGCCCCAGCATTTT
J: TRBJ1-5
V: TRBV6-1
D: TRBD1
size: few

CDR3: CASSAGTVVTEAFF
DNA: TGTGCCAGCAGTGCCGGGACCGTCGTCACTGAAGCTTTCTTT
J: TRBJ1-1
V: TRBV2
D: .
size: .

CDR3: CASSQAPTGYRNIQYF
DNA: TGCGCCAGCAGCCAAGCCCCGACAGGGTATCGAAACATTCAGTACTTC
J: TRBJ2-4
V: TRBV4-3
D: TRBD1
size: few

CDR3: CASHTGNTGELFF
DNA: TGCGCCAGCCATACGGGCAACACCGGGGAGCTGTTTTTT
J: TRBJ2-2
V: TRBV5-1
D: .
size: many

CDR3: CASSLLGQGRSYEQYF
DNA: TGCGCCAGCAGCCTTCTAGGACAGGGACGATCCTACGAGCAGTACTTC
J: TRBJ2-7
V: TRBV4-1
D: TRBD1
size: few

CDR3: CASSPETSRGLHRYF
DNA: TGTGCCAGCAGCCCGGAGACCAGCCGGGGGTTGCATCGGTATTTT
J: TRBJ2-3
V: TRBV5-6
D: .
size: few

CDR3: CASSYDGGSADTQYF
DNA: TGTGCCAGCAGTTACGACGGGGGCTCTGCAGATACGCAGTATTTT
J: TRBJ2-3
V: TRBV6-2/TRBV6-3
D: .
size: few

CDR3: CSVAGTSEGDTQYF
DNA: TGCAGCGTTGCGGGGACTAGCGAGGGAGATACGCAGTATTTT
J: TRBJ2-3
V: TRBV29-1
D: TRBD2
size: .

CDR3: CASRRGDRSTDTQYF
DNA: TGTGCCAGCAGACGAGGGGACAGGAGCACAGATACGCAGTATTTT
J: TRBJ2-3
V: TRBV5-5
D: TRBD1
size: .

CDR3: CAISESSDRNGYTF
DNA: TGTGCCATCAGTGAGTCTTCGGACAGGAACGGCTACACCTTC
J: TRBJ1-2
V: TRBV10-3
D: TRBD1
size: .

CDR3: CASSFKTEAFF
DNA: TGTGCCAGCAGCTTTAAAACTGAAGCTTTCTTT
J: TRBJ1-1
V: TRBV7-2
D: .
size: .

CDR3: CASSRGGVMLDTQYF
DNA: TGTGCCAGCAGCCGGGGGGGAGTTATGCTCGATACGCAGTATTTT
J: TRBJ2-3
V: TRBV11-1
D: TRBD2
size: .

CDR3: CAFRSGLSTDTQYF
DNA: TGTGCCTTCCGTAGCGGGCTTAGCACAGATACGCAGTATTTT
J: TRBJ2-3
V: TRBV30
D: TRBD2
size: .

CDR3: CASSRMGNEQFF
DNA: TGTGCCAGTAGCCGAATGGGGAATGAGCAGTTCTTC
J: TRBJ2-1
V: TRBV19
D: .
size: .

CDR3: CASTLRDEQFF
DNA: TGTGCCAGCACCCTGCGGGATGAGCAGTTCTTC
J: TRBJ2-1
V: TRBV7-9
D: .
size: .

CDR3: CASSLRTSGGDEQFF
DNA: TGTGCCAGCAGTTTGCGGACTAGCGGCGGGGATGAGCAGTTCTTC
J: TRBJ2-1
V: TRBV28
D: TRBD2
size: .

CDR3: CASSPLEANTGELFF
DNA: TGTGCCAGCAGCCCCCTGGAGGCGAACACCGGGGAGCTGTTTTTT
J: TRBJ2-2
V: TRBV6-6
D: .
size: .

CDR3: CASSYGGGISSPLHF
DNA: TGTGCCAGCAGTTACGGTGGGGGAATAAGTTCACCCCTCCACTTT
J: TRBJ1-6
V: TRBV6-6
D: .
size: few

CDR3: CASSQTDSQLGEAFF
DNA: TGCGCCAGCAGCCAGACCGACAGCCAGCTCGGTGAAGCTTTCTTT
J: TRBJ1-1
V: TRBV4-1
D: .
size: .

CDR3: CASRPGLAGSTDTQYF
DNA: TGTGCCAGCAGACCCGGACTAGCGGGGTCCACAGATACGCAGTATTTT
J: TRBJ2-3
V: TRBV12-3/TRBV12-4
D: TRBD2
size: .

CDR3: CASSPTTGDAQPQHF
DNA: TGCGCCAGCAGCCCAACGACAGGGGATGCGCAGCCCCAGCATTTT
J: TRBJ1-5
V: TRBV5-1
D: TRBD1
size: .

CDR3: CASSLVGIGQLSGANVLTF
DNA: TGCGCCAGCAGCTTGGTGGGGATCGGACAACTTTCTGGGGCCAACGTCCTGACTTTC
J: TRBJ2-6
V: TRBV5-1
D: .
size: .

CDR3: CSAPGQSYNEQFF
DNA: TGCAGTGCACCGGGACAGAGCTACAATGAGCAGTTCTTC
J: TRBJ2-1
V: TRBV20-1
D: TRBD1
size: few

CDR3: CASSEWQGENSPLHF
DNA: TGTGCCAGCAGTGAATGGCAGGGCGAGAACTCACCCCTCCACTTT
J: TRBJ1-6
V: TRBV2
D: .
size: .

CDR3: CASSVGRGEQFF
DNA: TGTGCCAGCAGCGTAGGCAGGGGTGAGCAGTTCTTC
J: TRBJ2-1
V: TRBV9
D: .
size: few

CDR3: CASKAFGQGQETQYF
DNA: TGTGCCAGCAAGGCCTTCGGACAGGGGCAAGAGACCCAGTACTTC
J: TRBJ2-5
V: TRBV6-2/TRBV6-3
D: TRBD1
size: few

CDR3: CARGGPVDGYTF
DNA: TGTGCCAGAGGGGGACCTGTGGATGGCTACACCTTC
J: TRBJ1-2
V: TRBV6-5
D: .
size: .